Below are 21 T cell receptor beta chains sequenced from a single sample in a study of T cell clonality in common variable immunodeficiency. Clones were read by immunoSEQ multiplex PCR, and TCRdb kept only the in-frame ones, dropping some. The data show roughly 43,000 clones, with none appearing a single time. The sample consisted of peripheral blood mononuclear cells. Source of these receptors: a person aged 18 to 70 in good health.

This clone occurred many times. The read gets to within 3 residues of the CDR3 end, and the germline J gene fills in the rest. The chain carries TRBV5-1 and TRBJ2-3; D remains ambiguous. V was shortened by 0 bases and J by 1 base, with 9 bases between the two germline ends. In germline, CDR1 is SGHRS, CDR2 YFSETQ. This CDR3 is 15 amino acids long. The CDR3 DNA, read in part, is TGCGCCAGCAGCTTGGCCGGTTCGGGCACAGATACG. Translated, it gives CASSLAGSGTDT. The entire CDR3 protein is CASSLAGSGTDTQYF.

This clone was recorded at least ten times. The read ends 3 residues early relative to the CDR3; the germline J gene fills the gap. The chain recombines TRBV7-9 with TRBJ2-5; TRBD1 is a possible D gene (6 bases). Germline CDR1 is SEHNR and CDR2 is FQNEAQ (reference sequence). This CDR3 has 12 amino acids. Trimming pared 5 bases from V and 5 bases from J, leaving 9 bases between. CDR3 sequence reads: CASSPRGETQYF. The sequenced CDR3 bases are TGTGCCAGCAGCCCGAGGGGGGAGACC.

The sample holds many counts of this clone. Read sequence stops 3 residues before the CDR3 end, and the germline J gene provides the missing end. The V gene is TRBV24-1, the J gene TRBJ2-3, with D tentatively TRBD1 (6 bases). Germline V CDR1 and CDR2: KGHDR, SFDVKD. The CDR3 is 14 amino acids. The germline V and J ends were trimmed by 3 bases and 8 bases, with 14 bases remaining between them. This chain's CDR3 is CATSDPGTLGTQYF. CDR3 bases read: TGTGCCACCAGTGATCCCGGGACACTAGGTACG.

This clone was picked up many times. CDR3 DNA, as far as it was read: TGTGCCAGCAGCCAAGATGGGAGGGGGGGACAAGAGACC. Its translation: CASSQDGRGGQET. The complete CDR3 protein is CASSQDGRGGQETQYF. The chain links TRBV4-2 to TRBJ2-5, with a possible D match to TRBD2 (7 bases). The missing CDR3 end, 3 residues past where the read stops, is filled in from the germline J gene. The CDR3 spans 16 residues. Trimming cost V 0 bases and J 2 bases, with 13 bases left between them. Germline values: CDR1 LGHNA, CDR2 YNFKEQ.

This clone showed up many times. The CDR3 end is not reached by the read, which stops 3 residues before it; the germline J gene fills it in. This chain connects TRBV7-3 to TRBJ2-5, with 8 bases lining up with TRBD1. The CDR3 is 16 amino acids. V lost 5 bases, J lost 2 bases, and 10 bases stayed unmatched. Germline CDR1 reads SGHTA; CDR2 reads FQGTGA. The CDR3 bases that were read are TGTGCCAGCAGCCCAGTTCCCGGGACAGGACAAGAGACC. This sequence encodes CASSPVPGTGQET. The CDR3 in full is CASSPVPGTGQETQYF.

This clone appeared many times. The part of the CDR3 DNA that was read is TGTGCCAGCAGCTTAGAACACACCTACAATGAG. It is translated as CASSLEHTYNE. The whole CDR3 is CASSLEHTYNEQFF. The rearrangement uses TRBV7-8 and TRBJ2-1; D gene ambiguous. The read halts 3 residues ahead of the CDR3 end, with the missing end drawn from the germline J gene. From germline, CDR1 is SGHVS and CDR2 FQNEAQ. There are 14 residues in the CDR3. Trimming shortened V by 1 base and J by 2 bases, and 6 bases separated the two germline ends.

This clone was counted ten times or more. Read data end 3 residues before the CDR3 end; the end is taken from the germline J gene. V gene TRBV20-1 combines with J gene TRBJ1-5; 8 positions agree with TRBD1. In germline, CDR1 is DFQATT, CDR2 SNEGSKA (reference sequence). Germline trimming cut 1 base from V and 3 bases from J; bases unmatched to any gene: 5. CDR3 size: 15 residues. CDR3 loop: CSARVGGQVNQPQHF. Partial CDR3 DNA: TGCAGTGCTAGAGTTGGGGGACAGGTCAATCAGCCC.

This clone appeared many times. The observed sequence ends 3 residues before the CDR3 terminus, with the missing tail filled in from the germline J gene. V gene TRBV12-3 or TRBV12-4 combines with J gene TRBJ1-1; 7 bases line up with TRBD1. The CDR3 has 13 residues. V lost 0 bases to trimming and J lost 7 bases; unmatched junction nucleotides: 2. CDR3 DNA, as far as it was read: TGTGCCAGCAGTTTAGCAGGGGGCATTGAA. Residues: CASSLAGGIE. The entire CDR3 reads CASSLAGGIEAFF.

Ten or more counts support this clone. The CDR3 is cut off 3 residues early in the read; its end comes from the germline J gene. The chain has TRBV5-8 and TRBJ1-1; TRBD1 might be the D (6 bases). The CDR3 sequence is 14 residues long. The germline CDR1 and CDR2 sequences are SGHTS and YDEGEE. Deletions cut 2 bases from V and 2 bases from J, with 10 bases between. The CDR3 is CASSFQGSNTEAFF. The sequenced part of the CDR3 DNA is TGTGCCAGCAGCTTCCAGGGGTCCAACACTGAA.

This clone was counted ten times or more. Read sequence stops 3 residues before the CDR3 end, and the germline J gene provides the missing end. The chain employs TRBV7-6 and TRBJ2-6, with D tentatively TRBD1 (7 bases). V was clipped by 3 bases and J by 2 bases, with 14 bases between them. The CDR3 extends over 17 amino acids. Germline loops: CDR1 SGHVS, CDR2 FNYEAQ. The CDR3 sequence: CASSFVSGGTGANVLTF. Partial CDR3 DNA: TGTGCCAGCAGCTTTGTCTCAGGGGGGACTGGGGCCAACGTC.

Comment on this clone: The CDR3 extends 3 residues past the end of the read, so its final part is completed from the germline J gene. The rearrangement uses TRBV7-9 and TRBJ2-1; no clear D. V dropped 2 bases and J dropped 8 bases, with 7 bases sitting between them. Germline lookup yields CDR1 SEHNR and CDR2 FQNEAQ (reference sequence). CDR3 length equals 12 residues. The CDR3 loop is CASSLSFHEQFF. The CDR3 DNA, read in part, is TGTGCCAGCAGCTTATCGTTCCATGAG.

This clone was seen at least ten times. With the read ending 3 residues before the CDR3 end, the germline J gene is used to fill in that end. This rearrangement joins TRBV3-1 (or the pseudogene TRBV3-2) to TRBJ2-5; D gene unclear. Trimming removed 2 bases at V and 4 bases at J, with 2 bases between. The CDR3 runs to 11 residues. Germline V gene sequence: CDR1 LGHDT, CDR2 YNNKEL (reference sequence). The DNA read from the CDR3 is TGTGCCAGCAGCCAACGAGAGACC. Translating it yields CASSQRET. Given in full, the CDR3 is CASSQRETQYF.

This clone was counted ten times or more. The read is 3 residues too short to cover the CDR3 end, so that end is filled in from the germline J gene. This chain uses TRBV28 with TRBJ1-2; no reliable D call. Per germline, CDR1 MDHEN and CDR2 SYDVKM. Trimming stripped 5 bases from V and 6 bases from J, with 25 bases between. The CDR3 extends over 17 amino acids. This CDR3 is CASSRPRGGLLRNGYTF. The CDR3 DNA, read in part, is TGTGCCAGCAGTCGACCCCGGGGTGGGTTATTAAGAAATGGC.

This clone appeared many times. Partial CDR3 DNA: TGTGCCAGCAGCTTATTAGGGCCGAATGAAAAA. Amino acid sequence: CASSLLGPNEK. In full, the CDR3 is CASSLLGPNEKLFF. The chain has TRBV7-9 and TRBJ1-4; D unresolved. The CDR3 end falls 3 residues outside the read, so it is completed with the germline J gene. The CDR3 length is 14 residues. V was clipped by 2 bases and J by 5 bases, with 9 bases between them. Germline assignment: CDR1 SEHNR and CDR2 FQNEAQ (reference sequence).

This clone showed up many times. The read stops 3 residues short of the end of the CDR3; the missing end is completed from the germline J gene. This rearrangement joins TRBV20-1 to TRBJ2-7; TRBD1 matches 9 bases. The germline V gene encodes CDR1 DFQATT and CDR2 SNEGSKA (reference sequence). V lost 5 bases and J lost 1; bases outside the gene matches: 9. CDR3 length: 15 residues. The part of the CDR3 DNA that was read is TGCAGTGCTCCGCCCCACAGGGGGCTTTCCTACGAG. Its translation: CSAPPHRGLSYE. The full CDR3 sequence reads CSAPPHRGLSYEQYF.

This clone was seen repeatedly, ten times or more. The read ends 3 residues before the CDR3 terminus; that terminus is restored from the germline J gene. This sequence joins TRBV6-2 or TRBV6-3 and TRBJ1-2, with D uncertain. The CDR3 totals 13 residues. The V end lost 0 bases, the J end lost 3 bases, and 5 bases lay between the germline ends. Germline CDR1 and CDR2: MNHEY and SVGEGT. CDR3 sequence reads: CASSYSSDYGYTF. The CDR3 DNA, read in part, is TGTGCCAGCAGTTACTCTTCAGACTATGGC.

This clone was seen ten or more times. The CDR3 is cut off 3 residues early in the read; its end comes from the germline J gene. The chain combines TRBV4-1 with TRBJ1-4, with TRBD1 as a possible D gene (6 bases). The CDR3 covers 14 residues. Trimming took 3 bases from V and 4 from J, leaving 9 bases between them. In germline, CDR1 is MGHRA, CDR2 YSYEKL. CDR3 sequence reads: CASSQGASNEKLFF. The covered CDR3 bases are TGCGCCAGCAGCCAGGGGGCTAGTAATGAAAAA.

Many counts were recorded for this clone. The read comes to an end 3 residues before the CDR3 does, leaving the germline J gene to fill in the end. The chain carries TRBV29-1 and TRBJ2-3, with 12 bases identical to TRBD2. The CDR3 has 18 amino acids. Germline V lookup: CDR1 SQVTM, CDR2 ANQGSEA. The V and J ends lost 2 bases and 3 bases, in that order; junction bases with no gene match: 12. The part of the CDR3 DNA that was read is TGCAGCGTTGAACATTGGGTTTCTAGCGGGGGGGCGACAGATACG. Its protein product is CSVEHWVSSGGATDT. The CDR3 reads in full as CSVEHWVSSGGATDTQYF.

This clone was observed many times. The CDR3 end falls 3 residues outside the read, so it is completed with the germline J gene. V gene TRBV5-1 combines with J gene TRBJ2-3; 11 bases match TRBD1. Germline V gene lookup returns CDR1 SGHRS and CDR2 YFSETQ. V was clipped by 2 bases and J by 4 bases; unmatched bases: 9. The CDR3 spans 17 residues. CDR3 residues: CASSFGPGTGGADTQYF. The CDR3 DNA, read in part, is TGCGCCAGCAGCTTCGGACCCGGGACAGGGGGTGCAGATACG.

This clone was recorded many times. The CDR3 extends 3 residues past the end of the read, so its final part is completed from the germline J gene. V gene TRBV7-3 combines with J gene TRBJ2-1; no clear D gene. With 3 bases removed from V and 5 bases from J, the gap between germline ends came to 8 bases. From germline, CDR1 is SGHTA and CDR2 FQGTGA. This CDR3 has 13 amino acids. CDR3 protein: CASSFRRNNEQFF. CDR3 DNA (partial): TGTGCCAGCAGCTTTCGGCGGAACAATGAG.

This clone was counted at least ten times. The CDR3 goes on 3 residues after the read ends, and that part is filled in from the germline J gene. V usage is TRBV12-3 or TRBV12-4 and J usage is TRBJ1-5; possibly TRBD1 for D (6 bases). The length of the CDR3 is 13 residues. V was cut by 6 bases and J by 4 bases, with 10 bases left in between. CDR3 residues: CASSYTGNQPQHF. CDR3 bases read: TGTGCCAGCAGCTACACAGGGAATCAGCCC.